This T cell receptor beta chain was sequenced during a study of shared clonotypes between healthy human individuals. Study results and limitations: The study found approximately 5% of naive CD4 clonotypes shared across four donors.

Notes on this clone: The antigen is undetermined.

Sequencing used immunoSEQ multiplex PCR; TCRdb keeps in-frame clones, though not all of them. The profile covers 2 million to 2.5 million clones, with about nine tenths appearing a single time and roughly 0.34% taken by the ten largest. Germline CDR1 SGHTS, CDR2 YDEGEE. Trimming left V 1 base short and J 4 bases short, with 12 bases between. CDR3 length: 15 residues. This chain connects TRBV5-8 to TRBJ1-3, with D maybe TRBD1 (6 bases). The sequenced sample consisted of naive CD4+ T cells from PBMCs. Subset reported: CD45RA+ positively selected. The source of this sequence is a man between 18 and 29 years old in good health. Some clones in this sample may be carry-over from other donors' samples. For the CDR3, the DNA is TGTGCCAGCAGCTTGCGAGGGGGTACAGGAAACACCATATATTTT. Its translation: CASSLRGGTGNTIYF.